This T cell receptor beta chain is from a study of T cell responses to AZD1222 COVID-19 vaccine. Clones were read by immunoSEQ multiplex PCR, and TCRdb kept only the in-frame ones, dropping some. Of tens of thousands of clones listed, around 87% were seen once; the top ten hold roughly an eighth. The CDR3 runs to 15 residues. Per germline, CDR1 SGDLS and CDR2 YYNGEE. The V gene lost 3 bases and the J gene lost 7 bases, with 16 bases spanning the gap. General study points: Donors, mostly white British, included more females; clonal diversity was possibly underestimated. No repertoire was sampled before or during the peak T cell response, only after it.

This clone was counted a few times. The antigen is undetermined. The source of this sequence is an adult who received the AZD1222 COVID-19 vaccine. The sequencing here drew on peripheral blood, taken 28 days after the second AZD1222 dose. This rearrangement joins TRBV9 to TRBJ1-4; TRBD1 might be the D (5 bases). The CDR3: CASSASLGVGEKLFF. Written as DNA, the CDR3 is TGTGCCAGCAGCGCCTCCTTAGGGGTAGGTGAAAAACTGTTTTTT.